This is a list of T cell receptor beta chains from one sample in a study of blood T cell repertoires in COVID-19. Sequencing used immunoSEQ multiplex PCR; TCRdb keeps in-frame clones, though not all of them. The sample carries approximately 80,000 clones, 88% recorded once. Source material: peripheral blood. The receptors derive from a human donor in a cohort sampled during active COVID-19. CDR3s include the opening cysteine and the closing phenylalanine or tryptophan.

>TRBV6-4|TRBJ2-1
CASSGSSGGANEQFF
>TRBV5-1|TRBJ1-5
CASSPGGGEQPQHF
>TRBV19|TRBJ1-6
CASSQGQGVGSLHF
>TRBV5-1|TRBJ2-1
CASSLASEQFF
>TRBV27|TRBJ2-7
CASRGTGTGTYEQYF
>TRBV3-1/TRBV3-2|TRBJ1-2
CASRYDRAEGYTF
>TRBV9|TRBJ2-7
CASSVGQGPYEQYF
>TRBV7-2|TRBJ2-3
CASSLGSSADTQYF
>TRBV27|TRBJ2-1
CASSLGLAGVNEQFF
>TRBV7-6|TRBJ2-1
CASSGGTSGANEQFF
>TRBV27|TRBJ2-5
CASSLIRGPGTQYF
>TRBV6-4|TRBJ2-1
CARGLAGVIYNEQFF
>TRBV3-1/TRBV3-2|TRBJ2-7
CASSQKTDSSYEQYF
>TRBV27|TRBJ1-2
CASSTDREAYGYTF
>TRBV11-2|TRBJ1-1
CASSLGGLNTEAFF
>TRBV20-1|TRBJ2-1
CSARGGNEQFF
>TRBV7-6|TRBJ2-5
CASSLDPEKGTSGGIQETQYF
>TRBV4-2|TRBJ1-1
CASSQDRGENTEAFF
>TRBV7-5|TRBJ1-1
CVRSLHIPDRNNTEAFF
>TRBV7-2|TRBJ2-7
CASSLGAVITYEQYF
>TRBV15|TRBJ1-4
CATTTGQMEKLFF
>TRBV19|TRBJ1-6
CASSMGQKNSPLHF
>TRBV2|TRBJ2-7
CASTGTEDYEQYF
>TRBV5-4|TRBJ1-1
CASSLVAGYDTEAFF
>TRBV5-1|TRBJ2-2
CASSFSQGGGELFF
>TRBV27|TRBJ2-2
CASSPGHLTGELFF
>TRBV5-1|TRBJ2-7
CASSLAQGVFYEQYF
>TRBV3-1/TRBV3-2|TRBJ1-6
CASSQTGTVNSPLHF
>TRBV3-1/TRBV3-2|TRBJ1-1
CASSPTENTEAFF
>TRBV7-2|TRBJ2-1
CASSPLAASSYNEQFF